Shown below are 26 T cell receptor beta chains from a single sample sequenced in a study of shared T cell receptors in the human thymus. Sequenced by immunoSEQ multiplex PCR; TCRdb stores in-frame clones only, minus some. The sample includes under 850,000 clones, 88% seen only once; the top ten take 0.008% to 0.011%. These records were also assigned to another study, of human thymus T cells.

Sequenced input: thymocytes. The origin of the receptors is a boy younger than two with a congenital heart defect.

This chain links TRBV6-5 with TRBJ2-7; the match to TRBD1 covers 7 bases. CDR3 size: 12 residues. CDR1 is MNHEY, CDR2 SVGAGI, per germline. V was clipped by 10 bases and J by 1 base; unmatched bases: 4. CDR3 nucleotide sequence: TGTGCCACCAGGGACAGATCCTACGAGCAGTACTTC. It specifies CATRDRSYEQYF.

This chain uses TRBV27 with TRBJ1-2, with 10 bases identical to TRBD1. V was clipped by 0 bases and J by 7 bases; unmatched bases: 20. Germline V CDR1 and CDR2: MNHEY, SMNVEV (reference sequence). There are 20 residues in the CDR3. The CDR3 here is CASSLSAKDRGQSGWGGYTF. DNA for the CDR3: TGTGCCAGCAGTTTATCGGCCAAAGACAGGGGGCAGTCAGGGTGGGGTGGCTACACCTTC.

This clone showed up just a few times. The chain is built from TRBV5-1 and TRBJ2-5, with TRBD2 matching 7 bases. V dropped 4 bases and J dropped 5; count of bases not matched to a gene: 8. From germline, CDR1 is SGHRS and CDR2 YFSETQ. CDR3 length: 14 amino acids. CDR3 sequence reads: CASSPGLVGETQYF. CDR3 DNA sequence: TGCGCCAGCAGCCCCGGACTAGTGGGTGAGACCCAGTACTTC. The whole variable domain, remainder taken from reference TRBV5-1 and TRBJ2-5, is KAGVTQTPRYLIKTRGQQVTLSCSPISGHRSVSWYQQTPGQGLQFLFEYFSETQRNKGNFPGRFSGRQFSNSRSEMNVSTLELGDSALYLCASSPGLVGETQYFGPGTRLLVL.

This clone came up a few times. The chain has TRBV5-8 and TRBJ2-1, with TRBD2 identical over 12 bases. The CDR3 consists of 19 residues. From germline, CDR1 is SGHTS and CDR2 YDEGEE. The junction had 15 bases not matched to a gene; V was cut back by 0 bases and J by 8 bases. CDR3 in amino acids: CASSLAWIERLAGVDEQFF. The CDR3 nucleotides are TGTGCCAGCAGCTTGGCCTGGATCGAACGACTAGCGGGAGTTGATGAGCAGTTCTTC.

This clone was seen only once. The chain combines TRBV4-2 with TRBJ2-1; D not resolved. Germline values: CDR1 LGHNA, CDR2 YNFKEQ. This CDR3 region has 14 residues. V was pared by 2 bases and J by 9 bases, with 14 bases between. CDR3 DNA: TGTGCCAGCAGCCAATCCACTAAGTCATGTGAGCAGTTCTTC. Its protein is CASSQSTKSCEQFF.

This chain connects TRBV29-1 to TRBJ2-3, with TRBD2 identical over 8 bases. Germline CDR1 is SQVTM and CDR2 is ANQGSEA. The ends lost 1 base at V and 2 bases at J; junction bases unmatched: 5. The CDR3 runs to 15 residues. The CDR3 is CSVEGIAGLTDTQYF. CDR3 nucleotide sequence: TGCAGCGTTGAAGGCATAGCGGGACTCACAGATACGCAGTATTTT.

A single count supports this clone. V and J are TRBV28 and TRBJ2-7, with 10 bases aligning to TRBD1. The CDR3 spans 16 residues. Germline assignment: CDR1 MDHEN and CDR2 SYDVKM. V trimming: 3 bases; J trimming: 3 bases; junction bases outside the gene matches: 8. This CDR3 reads CASSFPRTGGIYEQYF. CDR3 DNA: TGTGCCAGCAGTTTTCCACGGACAGGGGGGATCTACGAGCAGTACTTC.

The gene calls are TRBV7-2 and TRBJ2-5; D is ambiguous. Looked up from germline, CDR1 is SGHTA and CDR2 is FQGNSA. V was cut by 4 bases and J by 2 bases, with 8 bases left in between. The CDR3 is 13 amino acids. In DNA form, the CDR3 reads TGTGCCAGCAGCTATCTACCTCAAGAGACCCAGTACTTC. Its protein product is CASSYLPQETQYF.

This chain links TRBV4-1 with TRBJ1-2; D remains unclear. The V gene's germline CDR1 is MGHRA and CDR2 YSYEKL. The V gene lost 3 bases and the J gene lost 8 bases, with 19 bases spanning the gap. CDR3 size: 15 residues. CDR3 nucleotide sequence: TGCGCCAGCAGCCACCAACCCGGGATCCCTGGGGGCTACACCTTC. It yields the protein CASSHQPGIPGGYTF.

J is TRBJ2-5 and V is TRBV5-1, with 7 bases lining up with TRBD2. This CDR3 is 15 amino acids long. The trim removed 4 bases at V and 1 base at J, leaving 7 bases unmatched. Looked up from germline, CDR1 is SGHRS and CDR2 is YFSETQ. The CDR3 region is CASSLLAEFQETQYF. CDR3 nucleotide sequence: TGCGCCAGCAGCCTTCTAGCGGAGTTCCAAGAGACCCAGTACTTC.

CDR3 nucleotide sequence: TGTGCCAGTAGTATAGGAGAGGGGGCAAGTGGCTACACCTTC. It is translated as CASSIGEGASGYTF. V and J are TRBV19 and TRBJ1-2; 7 bases agree with TRBD1. With V trimmed by 1 base and J by 7 bases, 6 bases remained unmatched. CDR3 size: 14 residues. Germline-derived CDR1 and CDR2 are LNHDA and SQIVND (reference sequence).

V gene TRBV14 combines with J gene TRBJ2-7; TRBD1 might be the D (6 bases). Germline loops: CDR1 SGHDN, CDR2 FVKESK. Trimming stripped 0 bases from V and 1 base from J, with 19 bases between. The CDR3 is made up of 18 amino acids. DNA of the CDR3: TGTGCCAGCAGCCAAGATAGGGGGAAACTAGGTTCTTCCTACGAGCAGTACTTC. Translating gives CASSQDRGKLGSSYEQYF.

This clone was detected only a few times. The chain couples TRBV29-1 to TRBJ1-5; TRBD1 matches 9 bases. The CDR3 length is 15 residues. With 4 bases clipped from V and 7 bases from J, the junction kept 11 bases outside the gene matches. CDR1 and CDR2 (germline): SQVTM, ANQGSEA. The CDR3 bases are TGCAGCGTTGTGGTTGCGGACAGGGGTAACCAGCCCCAGCATTTT. As protein: CSVVVADRGNQPQHF.

CDR3 sequence (DNA): TGTGCCAGCCCCCCGGTGTCGAAGTCTGAGACTGAAGCTTTCTTT. This encodes CASPPVSKSETEAFF. V usage is TRBV6-1 and J usage is TRBJ1-1; D remains ambiguous. CDR1 is MNHNS, CDR2 SASEGT, per germline. CDR3 size: 15 residues. V lost 8 bases, J lost 5 bases, and 21 bases lay in between.

The chain uses TRBV19 and TRBJ1-2; 8 bases match TRBD1. Germline V gives CDR1 LNHDA, CDR2 SQIVND (reference sequence). This CDR3 is 11 amino acids long. J gave up 8 bases and V 10 bases, and 6 bases lay outside the gene matches. CDR3 residues: CATQGQDGYTF. In DNA, the CDR3 is TGTGCCACCCAGGGACAGGACGGCTACACCTTC.

The rearrangement joins TRBV2 to TRBJ2-2, with 7 positions matching TRBD1. Germline loops: CDR1 SNHLY, CDR2 FYNNEI. J lost 6 bases, V lost 6 bases, and 1 base had no gene match. This CDR3 is 12 amino acids long. The DNA of the CDR3 is TGTGCCAGCAGGACAGGGCCCGGGGAGCTGTTTTTT. Translated, it gives CASRTGPGELFF.

The chain uses TRBV5-1 and TRBJ2-7; the match to TRBD1 covers 8 bases. Looked up from germline, CDR1 is SGHRS and CDR2 is YFSETQ. V lost 3 bases to trimming and J lost 3 bases; unmatched junction nucleotides: 17. The CDR3 spans 18 residues. The CDR3 spells CASSWESDMGQVHYEQYF. CDR3 nucleotides: TGCGCCAGCAGCTGGGAATCAGACATGGGACAGGTTCACTACGAGCAGTACTTC.

The chain has TRBV18 and TRBJ2-3; D may be TRBD2 (6 bases). The CDR3 totals 15 residues. The V end was cut by 3 bases, the J end by 5 bases, with 15 bases between. Germline V CDR1 and CDR2: KGHSH, LQKENI. This chain's CDR3 is CASSPDGSEGDTQYF. The CDR3 DNA reads as TGTGCCAGCTCACCTGACGGGAGCGAGGGAGATACGCAGTATTTT.

This rearrangement joins TRBV28 to TRBJ1-5; D possibly corresponds to TRBD1 (5 bases). The V and J ends lost 9 bases and 0 bases respectively, with 9 bases between them. Germline CDR1 and CDR2: MDHEN and SYDVKM. The CDR3 runs 13 residues. This CDR3 reads CARTEDSNQPQHF. Here the CDR3 DNA reads TGTGCCAGGACAGAGGATAGCAATCAGCCCCAGCATTTT.

The gene calls are TRBV6-5 and TRBJ1-1; tentatively, D is TRBD1 (6 bases). Germline values: CDR1 MNHEY, CDR2 SVGAGI. The CDR3 runs 15 residues. Trimming pared 0 bases from V and 0 bases from J, leaving 8 bases between. In nucleotides, the CDR3 is TGTGCCAGCAGTTACTCTAGGGGGTTGAACACTGAAGCTTTCTTT. As protein: CASSYSRGLNTEAFF.

The chain combines TRBV28 with TRBJ1-1, with D uncertain. The CDR3 sequence is 17 residues long. Germline V CDR1 and CDR2: MDHEN, SYDVKM. Trimming left V 4 bases short and J 4 bases short, with 22 bases between. DNA of the CDR3: TGTGCCAGCAGTTCCATAATCCACCCCCGGGCGGGCACTGAAGCTTTCTTT. Its translation is CASSSIIHPRAGTEAFF.

The rearrangement joins TRBV7-6 to TRBJ2-7; 7 nucleotides line up with TRBD2. With V trimmed by 2 bases and J by 5 bases, 6 bases remained unmatched. Per germline, CDR1 SGHVS and CDR2 FNYEAQ. The CDR3 totals 14 residues. The CDR3 sequence: CASSLRAGANEQYF. The CDR3 DNA reads TGTGCCAGCAGCTTACGTGCGGGAGCTAACGAGCAGTACTTC.

V gene TRBV6-1 combines with J gene TRBJ2-4, with D possibly TRBD2 on 5 matching bases. The germline V gene has CDR1 MNHNS and CDR2 SASEGT. The CDR3 length is 14 residues. V lost 6 bases, J lost 0 bases, and 9 bases lay in between. CDR3 in amino acids: CASRADLAKNIQYF. The CDR3 nucleotides read TGTGCCAGCAGAGCGGATCTAGCCAAAAACATTCAGTACTTC.

This chain connects TRBV30 to TRBJ1-4; the D is unclear. The CDR3 runs 15 residues. Trimming cost V 3 bases and J 3 bases, with 14 bases left between them. Germline loops: CDR1 GTSNPN, CDR2 SVGIG (reference sequence). The CDR3 DNA reads as TGTGCCTGGAGAGGCCCTCGGGGAGCTAATGAAAAACTGTTTTTT. It codes for CAWRGPRGANEKLFF.

The chain couples TRBV2 to TRBJ2-7, with TRBD2 matching 7 bases. The V segment lost 3 bases and the J segment 5 bases; nucleotides outside the gene matches: 13. The CDR3 consists of 16 residues. Germline loops: CDR1 SNHLY, CDR2 FYNNEI. The CDR3, as DNA: TGTGCCAGCAGTGATATTGGTCGGACTAGGGGCAACGAGCAGTACTTC. This translates into CASSDIGRTRGNEQYF. The whole variable domain, remainder taken from reference TRBV2 and TRBJ2-7, is EPEVTQTPSHQVTQMGQEVILRCVPISNHLYFYWYRQILGQKVEFLVSFYNNEISEKSEIFDDQFSVERPDGSNFTLKIRSTKLEDSAMYFCASSDIGRTRGNEQYFGPGTRLTVT.

The gene calls are TRBV15 and TRBJ2-5, with 7 positions matching TRBD2. The DNA end favors TRBJ2-7, so the J call may be wrong. This CDR3 is built from 15 residues. Germline loops: CDR1 LNHNV, CDR2 YYDKDF (reference sequence). The CDR3 region has the DNA TGTGCCACCAGCAGATCGCGGGAGACTTCCTACGAGCAGTACTTC. Amino acid sequence: CATSRSRETSYEQYF.